These T cell receptor beta chains were read from a single sample in a study of cytomegalovirus exposure and HLA in healthy donors. Generated by immunoSEQ multiplex PCR, the TCRdb table keeps only in-frame clones and is missing some. This sample yields 250,000 or so clones, of which approximately 87% are seen a single time; about 2.5% belongs to the top ten. Source material: PBMCs. These receptor sequences come from a man younger than 35 in good health and CMV-seronegative. The conserved cysteine and the conserved F or W are not part of the CDR3 here. A clone size is listed for some rows: how often the clone was seen (once, few, many), or a class if it is expanded.

length | J | size | V | CDR3
11 | TRBJ1-4 | . | TRBV7-9 | ASARATNEKLF
15 | TRBJ1-6 | . | TRBV11-2 | ASSLEDQGRGNSPLH
12 | TRBJ1-3 | . | TRBV6-5 | ASSSGERGNTIY
10 | TRBJ2-5 | . | TRBV19 | ASSSHGETQY
13 | TRBJ2-1 | . | TRBV7-6 | ASSLGRGDYNEQF
11 | TRBJ2-4 | . | TRBV9 | ASSADRGDIQY
9 | TRBJ1-2 | once | TRBV7-2 | ASGENYGYT
12 | TRBJ1-1 | . | TRBV7-9 | ASSLRQGETEAF
12 | TRBJ2-7 | . | TRBV12-2 | ASRLDRSSYEQY
9 | TRBJ2-3 | . | TRBV6-5 | ASARGGTQY
11 | TRBJ2-3 | . | TRBV6-1 | ASRGSSTDTQY
14 | TRBJ1-5 | . | TRBV19 | ASSIDRGALNQPQH
12 | TRBJ2-5 | . | TRBV4-2 | ASSQEREEETQY
14 | TRBJ2-3 | . | TRBV4-1 | ASSRDRDRGTYTQY
20 | TRBJ2-1 | . | TRBV28 | ASSFPSTRRKNSLSSYNEQF
12 | TRBJ1-4 | . | TRBV7-9 | ASSWDRGSEKLF
15 | TRBJ2-7 | . | TRBV5-1 | ASSATPGLAGVGEQY
16 | TRBJ2-1 | . | TRBV7-9 | ASSFPTTTRTEYNEQF
13 | TRBJ2-7 | . | TRBV5-4 | ASSSKTGTSYEQY